This T cell receptor beta chain was captured in a study of technical replicates of blood from a few donors. The length of the CDR3 is 19 residues. The germline V gene encodes CDR1 WSHSY and CDR2 SAAADI. The ends were cut back, 1 base at V and 1 base at J, with 22 bases in the middle. Produced via immunoSEQ multiplex PCR; TCRdb's table is partial and in-frame only. Here the sample spans about 72,000 clones, nearly 97% being singletons. Sequenced: T cells isolated from PBMCs. The sequence came from a human donor in good health. The chain recombines TRBV10-2 with TRBJ1-1; possibly TRBD1 for D (5 bases). Written as DNA, the CDR3 is TGCGCCAGCAGTGAGTGGTCAGGGCCAGGTATGATGGGGAACACTGAAGCTTTCTTT. As protein: CASSEWSGPGMMGNTEAFF.